These 30 T cell receptor beta chains came from one sample sequenced in a study of blood T cell repertoires in COVID-19. Profiled with immunoSEQ multiplex PCR; TCRdb holds only in-frame clones, not every one. Of 80,000 to 100,000 clones listed, about 90% are singletons. Sequences were obtained from peripheral blood. The receptors stem from a human donor with active COVID-19. The donor label of this sample is uncertain.

The chain links TRBV7-9 to TRBJ1-1; 9 bases map to TRBD1. The CDR3 is 14 amino acids. Germline CDR1 and CDR2: SEHNR and FQNEAQ (reference sequence). J gave up 8 bases and V 5 bases, and 9 bases lay outside the gene matches. CDR3 sequence (DNA): TGTGCCAGCAGCCGGGGACAGGGAGAACGGGAAGCTTTCTTT. Its protein product is CASSRGQGEREAFF.

There are a few counts of this clone. The chain recombines TRBV6-1 with TRBJ1-1, with a tentative D call TRBD1 (5 bases). Germline values: CDR1 MNHNS, CDR2 SASEGT. There are 14 residues in the CDR3. The germline V and J ends were trimmed by 2 bases and 5 bases, with 12 bases remaining between them. As DNA, the CDR3 is TGTGCCAGCAGTGAAAGGCAGGGTATGACTGAAGCTTTCTTT. It encodes CASSERQGMTEAFF.

The chain carries TRBV28 and TRBJ1-5, with 7 bases fitting TRBD1. The CDR3 length is 13 residues. V lost 5 bases to trimming and J lost 2 bases; unmatched junction nucleotides: 0. Germline values: CDR1 MDHEN, CDR2 SYDVKM. CDR3 bases: TGTGCCAGCAGTGACAGGGGCAATCAGCCCCAGCATTTT. It codes for CASSDRGNQPQHF.

The chain uses TRBV7-6 and TRBJ2-1; D perhaps matches TRBD2 (5 bases). The ends were cut back, 5 bases at V and 1 base at J, with 12 bases in the middle. Germline values: CDR1 SGHVS, CDR2 FNYEAQ. CDR3 length: 15 amino acids. CDR3 DNA sequence: TGTGCCAGCAGCCCTAGAGGGCTGTCCTACAATGAGCAGTTCTTC. Its protein is CASSPRGLSYNEQFF. The full variable domain, its missing parts supplied by reference TRBV7-6 and TRBJ2-1, is GAGVSQSPRYKVTKRGQDVALRCDPISGHVSLYWYRQALGQGPEFLTYFNYEAQQDKSGLPNDRFSAERPEGSISTLTIQRTEQRDSAMYRCASSPRGLSYNEQFFGPGTRLTVL.

The chain links TRBV10-3 to TRBJ2-1; 7 nucleotides align to TRBD2. Germline V gene lookup returns CDR1 ENHRY and CDR2 SYGVKD. The CDR3 runs 17 residues. V dropped 3 bases and J dropped 6; count of bases not matched to a gene: 14. CDR3 sequence reads: CAISDHSGEGRGNEQFF. The DNA for the CDR3 is TGTGCCATCAGTGACCACAGTGGGGAGGGGCGAGGCAATGAGCAGTTCTTC.

In DNA form, the CDR3 reads TGTGCCAGCAGCTTGAGGGCAGGGGGAGATGAAAAACTGTTTTTT. Its translation: CASSLRAGGDEKLFF. This chain uses TRBV5-4 with TRBJ1-4, with 7 bases identical to TRBD1. Germline values: CDR1 SGHNT, CDR2 YYREEE (reference sequence). Trimming at V came to 1 base and at J to 6 bases, leaving 6 bases not matched to a gene. The CDR3 is made up of 15 amino acids.

The chain uses TRBV10-3 and TRBJ1-5; D possibly corresponds to TRBD1 (5 bases). Per germline, CDR1 ENHRY and CDR2 SYGVKD. The CDR3 extends over 15 amino acids. Trimming took off 2 bases at V and 7 bases at J, with 15 bases between the two ends. In DNA form, the CDR3 reads TGTGCCATCAGTGAGCTCCGGGGCGGGGAGCAGCCCCAGCATTTT. It is translated as CAISELRGGEQPQHF.

The chain is built from TRBV7-9 and TRBJ1-1; 7 bases are a match to TRBD1. CDR3 length: 15 amino acids. V shed 4 bases and J 0 bases; nucleotides not matched to a gene: 5. Germline CDR1 reads SEHNR; CDR2 reads FQNEAQ (reference sequence). DNA of the CDR3: TGTGCCAGCAGCTCCTGGGACAGACTGAACACTGAAGCTTTCTTT. Encoded protein: CASSSWDRLNTEAFF.

The genes are TRBV5-5 and TRBJ2-1; tentatively, D is TRBD1 (6 bases). This CDR3 is built from 14 residues. From germline, CDR1 is SGHKS and CDR2 YYEKEE (reference sequence). Trimming stripped 0 bases from V and 8 bases from J, with 12 bases between. The CDR3 DNA sequence: TGTGCCAGCAGCTTGGGGGACATAGGCGATGAGCAGTTCTTC. This gives the protein CASSLGDIGDEQFF.

The V and J genes are TRBV7-3 and TRBJ2-7; no clear D gene. V gave up 0 bases and J gave up 0 bases, with 9 bases separating them. Germline values: CDR1 SGHTA, CDR2 FQGTGA. There are 15 residues in the CDR3. CDR3 protein: CASSLTAVGSYEQYF. CDR3 nucleotides: TGTGCCAGCAGCTTAACGGCGGTGGGCTCCTACGAGCAGTACTTC.

This chain links TRBV5-1 with TRBJ1-1; tentative D call: TRBD1 (6 bases). The V and J ends lost 0 bases and 8 bases respectively, with 20 bases between them. The CDR3 spans 16 residues. Germline values: CDR1 SGHRS, CDR2 YFSETQ. CDR3 in DNA: TGCGCCAGCAGCTTGGCCGAGAGGGCGGACAGAGGGGAAGCTTTCTTT. Encoded protein: CASSLAERADRGEAFF. Supplemented by reference TRBV5-1 and TRBJ1-1, the full variable domain reads KAGVTQTPRYLIKTRGQQVTLSCSPISGHRSVSWYQQTPGQGLQFLFEYFSETQRNKGNFPGRFSGRQFSNSRSEMNVSTLELGDSALYLCASSLAERADRGEAFFGQGTRLTVV.

This clone was detected a few times. The chain has TRBV5-1 and TRBJ2-1; the D gene is possibly TRBD1 (6 bases). This CDR3 comprises 16 residues. Between the trimmed V and J ends, which lost 4 bases and 3 bases, there was a span of 17 bases. The germline CDR1 and CDR2 sequences are SGHRS and YFSETQ. The CDR3 region has the DNA TGCGCCAGCAGCCTCCTAAGTGGACAGAGCTACAATGAGCAGTTCTTC. It yields the protein CASSLLSGQSYNEQFF.

In this sample, this clone turned up a few times. The rearrangement links TRBV20-1 to TRBJ1-2; possible D gene TRBD1, 5 bases. V was trimmed by 3 bases and J by 7 bases, leaving 21 bases between them. The CDR3 consists of 15 residues. Germline CDR1 DFQATT, CDR2 SNEGSKA (reference sequence). Written as DNA, the CDR3 is TGCAGTGCTAGTCTGCCATTCCAGGGAAAGAGTGGCTACACCTTC. The encoded protein is CSASLPFQGKSGYTF.

The rearrangement links TRBV6-4 to TRBJ1-4; a possible D gene is TRBD1 (6 bases). Trimming removed 7 bases from V and 3 bases from J, with 15 bases in between. The CDR3 has 15 residues. CDR1 and CDR2 (germline): MRHNA, SNTAGT. Here the CDR3 DNA reads TGTGCCAGCATTAGAACGGGACAAGCTAATGAAAAACTGTTTTTT. It translates to CASIRTGQANEKLFF.

V usage is TRBV27 and J usage is TRBJ1-1, with D tentatively TRBD1 (6 bases). The CDR3 is 15 amino acids. Deletions cut 3 bases from V and 1 base from J, with 12 bases between. Germline-derived CDR1 and CDR2 are MNHEY and SMNVEV (reference sequence). This CDR3 is CASSLDLGANTEAFF. The CDR3 coding sequence is TGTGCCAGCAGTTTGGATCTGGGGGCGAACACTGAAGCTTTCTTT.

The chain employs TRBV19 and TRBJ2-1, with TRBD2 as a possible D gene (5 bases). This CDR3 spans 15 amino acids. V lost 7 bases and J lost 6, with 19 bases in between. The germline V gene has CDR1 LNHDA and CDR2 SQIVND (reference sequence). This chain's CDR3 is CASNTRSEAGNEQFF. For the CDR3, the DNA is TGTGCCAGTAATACCCGGTCGGAGGCGGGCAATGAGCAGTTCTTC.

The chain carries TRBV25-1 and TRBJ2-3, with TRBD1 matching over 8 bases. The CDR3 contains 12 residues. CDR1 and CDR2 from the germline V gene are MGHDK and SYGVNS. Germline trimming cut 7 bases from V and 5 bases from J; bases unmatched to any gene: 2. CDR3 sequence: CASTTGVDTQYF. CDR3 bases: TGTGCCAGCACGACAGGGGTAGATACGCAGTATTTT.

The rearrangement links TRBV6-5 to TRBJ2-7; 7 bases agree with TRBD1. Trimming cost V 4 bases and J 5 bases; bases outside gene matches: 8. Germline V gene sequence: CDR1 MNHEY, CDR2 SVGAGI. The CDR3 is 14 amino acids. CDR3 DNA sequence: TGTGCCAGCAGTTTCTCCTCCGGACAGGACGAGCAGTACTTC. As protein: CASSFSSGQDEQYF.

The chain is built from TRBV12-3 or TRBV12-4 and TRBJ2-7; no reliable D call. The CDR3 sequence is 12 residues long. Trimming took 3 bases from V and 3 from J, leaving 6 bases between them. CDR3 bases: TGTGCCAGCAGTTTGAACTTCTACGAGCAGTACTTC. Translated, it gives CASSLNFYEQYF.

The rearrangement links TRBV27 to TRBJ1-2, with a weak D call TRBD1 (5 bases). V was shortened by 3 bases and J by 8 bases, with 13 bases between the two germline ends. In germline, CDR1 is MNHEY, CDR2 SMNVEV (reference sequence). There are 13 residues in the CDR3. CDR3 sequence: CASSFDRSWGYTF. CDR3 DNA: TGTGCCAGCAGTTTTGACAGATCGTGGGGCTACACCTTC.

The chain combines TRBV5-6 with TRBJ1-1, with D possibly matching TRBD1 (5 bases). This CDR3 has 15 residues. V gave up 0 bases and J gave up 4 bases, with 13 bases separating them. The germline gives CDR1 SGHDT, CDR2 YYEEEE. This CDR3 reads CASSLVEGGATEAFF. CDR3 in DNA: TGTGCCAGCAGCTTGGTGGAGGGAGGGGCCACTGAAGCTTTCTTT.

The CDR3 DNA sequence: TGTGCCACCAGCAGAGAGCCAGGGATGGGAATGAACACTGAAGCTTTCTTT. Protein product: CATSREPGMGMNTEAFF. The chain uses TRBV15 and TRBJ1-1; D is possibly TRBD1 (5 bases). The CDR3 loop spans 17 amino acids. V lost 0 bases to trimming and J lost 0 bases, with 14 bases between them. Looked up from germline, CDR1 is LNHNV and CDR2 is YYDKDF (reference sequence).

The chain uses TRBV2 and TRBJ1-1; 8 bases are shared with TRBD1. This CDR3 is 14 amino acids long. V lost 5 bases and J lost 3; bases outside the gene matches: 5. Per germline, CDR1 SNHLY and CDR2 FYNNEI. CDR3 sequence: CASSWDRRDTEAFF. The CDR3, as DNA: TGTGCCAGCAGTTGGGACAGGCGCGACACTGAAGCTTTCTTT.

This rearrangement joins TRBV6-5 to TRBJ2-7, with 8 bases matching TRBD1. CDR3 length equals 14 residues. Unmatched junction bases numbered 3, after V lost 4 bases and J lost 1 base. CDR1 is MNHEY, CDR2 SVGAGI, per germline. The CDR3 spells CASSSGGVSYEQYF. The CDR3 nucleotides read TGTGCCAGCAGTTCAGGGGGCGTTTCCTACGAGCAGTACTTC.

The V gene is TRBV4-1, the J gene TRBJ2-3; 12 nucleotides align to TRBD2. This CDR3 is built from 16 residues. The V and J ends lost 4 bases and 3 bases, in that order; junction bases with no gene match: 5. Germline V gives CDR1 MGHRA, CDR2 YSYEKL. The DNA of the CDR3 is TGCGCCAGCAGCCTTGCTAGCGGGGGGGTGACAGATACGCAGTATTTT. This sequence encodes CASSLASGGVTDTQYF.

This chain joins TRBV28 and TRBJ2-4; 11 bases line up with TRBD2. The CDR3 spans 15 residues. The junction had 8 bases not matched to a gene; V was cut back by 5 bases and J by 8 bases. Germline CDR1 MDHEN, CDR2 SYDVKM. The CDR3 DNA sequence: TGTGCCAGCAGTGTAGCGGGGGGGCTCTACGACATTCAGTACTTC. Protein product: CASSVAGGLYDIQYF.

This chain links TRBV10-3 with TRBJ2-6; 10 positions agree with TRBD1. V lost 4 bases and J lost 4; bases outside the gene matches: 7. CDR1 is ENHRY and CDR2 is SYGVKD in the germline V gene. The CDR3 has 17 amino acids. The CDR3 coding sequence is TGTGCCATCAGTGGGGACAGGGGCCAGGGGGGGGCCAACGTCCTGACTTTC. It is translated as CAISGDRGQGGANVLTF.

This clone was seen only a few times. The rearrangement uses TRBV19 and TRBJ1-5; D not certain. Germline assignment: CDR1 LNHDA and CDR2 SQIVND (reference sequence). Trimming cost V 5 bases and J 4 bases, with 6 bases left between them. This CDR3 comprises 12 residues. In DNA, the CDR3 is TGTGCCAGTAGTCTCAGGAATCAGCCCCAGCATTTT. Amino acids: CASSLRNQPQHF.

V gene TRBV6-6 combines with J gene TRBJ1-5, with 10 bases that match TRBD1. This CDR3 is 16 amino acids long. Trimming cost V 6 bases and J 7 bases; bases outside gene matches: 12. Germline CDR1 MNHNY, CDR2 SVGAGI (reference sequence). CDR3 sequence (DNA): TGTGCCAGCAGCGGAGACCGGGACAGGGGTGGCCAGCCCCAGCATTTT. The encoded protein is CASSGDRDRGGQPQHF.

This chain links TRBV7-2 with TRBJ1-5; 7 bases agree with TRBD1. The CDR3 totals 14 residues. With V trimmed by 5 bases and J by 9 bases, 10 bases remained unmatched. From germline, CDR1 is SGHTA and CDR2 FQGNSA. The CDR3 region is CASSVNRGYRPQHF. CDR3 DNA sequence: TGTGCCAGCAGCGTCAACAGGGGTTATCGGCCCCAGCATTTT.